Below, one T cell receptor beta chain is given with its context. Its cognate antigen is unknown. Germline assignment: CDR1 MGHDK and CDR2 SYGVNS. V dropped 2 bases and J dropped 8 bases, with 9 bases sitting between them. This CDR3 is 12 amino acids long. The data belong to a study of graft-versus-host responses after intestinal transplantation. Study findings and constraints: Early post-transplant declines in HvG were associated with peak levels of circulating GvH clones.

Clones were read by immunoSEQ multiplex PCR, and TCRdb kept only the in-frame ones, dropping some. The sample holds 85,000 to 90,000 clones, 80% to 95% seen once. This clonotype was sampled from a human donor who received an intestinal transplant. The material was unstimulated CD4+ T cells sorted from spleen or lymph node cells, obtained before intestinal transplant. The genes are TRBV25-1 and TRBJ1-1; D remains ambiguous. Here the CDR3 DNA reads TGTGCCAGCAGTGAAGTCGGCCGGGAAGCTTTCTTT. It codes for CASSEVGREAFF.